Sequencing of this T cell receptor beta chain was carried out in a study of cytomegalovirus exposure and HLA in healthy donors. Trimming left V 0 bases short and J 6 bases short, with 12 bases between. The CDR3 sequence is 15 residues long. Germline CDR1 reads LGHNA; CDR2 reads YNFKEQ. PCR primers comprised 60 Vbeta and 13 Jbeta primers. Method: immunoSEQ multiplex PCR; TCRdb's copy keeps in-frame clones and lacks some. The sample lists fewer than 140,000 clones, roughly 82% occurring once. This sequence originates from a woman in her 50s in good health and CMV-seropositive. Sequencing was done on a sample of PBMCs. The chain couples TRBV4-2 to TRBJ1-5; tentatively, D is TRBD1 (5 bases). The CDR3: CASSQDHLGLQPQHF. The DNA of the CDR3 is TGTGCCAGCAGCCAAGATCATTTGGGGCTTCAGCCCCAGCATTTT.